What follows describes a single TCR beta chain. Antigen specificity is unknown. TCRdb itself ran the 5' RACE reads through MiXCR, one entry per CDR3 protein. The sample lists 350,000 to 450,000 distinct CDR3 sequences, over 15% occurring once. The CDR3 length is 16 residues. V dropped 0 bases and J dropped 5 bases, with 19 bases sitting between them. Germline-derived CDR1 and CDR2 are DFQATT and SNEGSKA (reference sequence). This record comes from a study of T cells after yellow fever vaccination. Study overall: With SMART-Seq v4 Ultra Low Input, the fractions containing low cell numbers were prepared. Notes on the study in general: A large majority of primary-vaccination clones showed up again after the booster (96% CD4, about 90% CD8). Peak timing came faster in the weaker secondary response, day 5 versus 15. Highly abundant clonotypes carried over from the bulk population could end up in FACS-sorted repertoires as contaminants.

The material sequenced was PBMCs, taken before the yellow fever booster vaccination. V is TRBV20-1 and J is TRBJ2-5; the D call may be TRBD1 or TRBD2 (5 bases each). The clonotype originates from a man younger than 35 who received the YFV17D yellow fever vaccine. CDR3 DNA: TGCAGTGCTAGAGATTGGCTAGGCGGTCGGGGCGAGACCCAGTACTTC. It translates to CSARDWLGGRGETQYF.